Following are 25 T cell receptor beta chains from one sample sequenced in a study of CD8+CD57+ T cells in acquired aplastic anemia. The template for TCR beta VDJ and CDR3 sequence profiling was genomic DNA. TCRdb re-called the reads with MiXCR, one entry per CDR3 protein. The sample gives about 180,000 distinct CDR3 sequences, more than 60% of which show up once; under 55% is in the top ten. Only patients with CD8+CD57+ cell expansion on flow cytometry were chosen for sequencing. Sequenced material: sorted CD4+, CD8+, or CD8+CD57+ T cells (not recorded which) from PBMCs. The origin of the receptors is a human donor with aplastic anemia.

The sample holds many counts of this clonotype. The chain has TRBV5-5 and TRBJ2-7; no definite D call. Trimming took off 4 bases at V and 0 bases at J, with 17 bases between the two ends. The CDR3 loop spans 16 amino acids. Per the germline V gene, CDR1 is SGHKS and CDR2 is YYEKEE (reference sequence). CDR3: CASSTQAMASSYEQYF. CDR3 sequence (DNA): TGTGCCAGCAGCACCCAAGCCATGGCAAGCTCCTACGAGCAGTACTTC.

With respect to this clonotype: A much more abundant neighbour one base away suggests this may be a read error. The rearrangement uses TRBV29-1 and TRBJ2-7; D possibly corresponds to TRBD2 (6 bases). With 5 bases removed from V and 6 bases from J, the gap between germline ends came to 17 bases. Germline V gene lookup returns CDR1 SQVTM and CDR2 ANQGSEA. This CDR3 region has 13 residues. CDR3 sequence reads: CSVKPGAACEQYF. The DNA for the CDR3 is TGCAGCGTTAAGCCGGGAGCCGCCTGCGAGCAGTACTTC.

This clonotype came up many times. The V call is TRBV20-1, the J call TRBJ2-7; TRBD2 aligns across 7 bases. The CDR3 spans 14 residues. Per the germline V gene, CDR1 is DFQATT and CDR2 is SNEGSKA (reference sequence). V was clipped by 5 bases and J by 1 base; unmatched bases: 8. Here the CDR3 reads CSAPGLVGSYEQYF. In DNA, the CDR3 is TGCAGTGCTCCTGGACTAGTGGGGTCCTACGAGCAGTACTTC.

The chain recombines TRBV5-1 with TRBJ1-2; tentative D call: TRBD1 (6 bases). This CDR3 region has 15 residues. The germline gives CDR1 SGHRS, CDR2 YFSETQ. V dropped 3 bases and J dropped 8 bases, with 20 bases sitting between them. The CDR3 region has the DNA TGCGCCAGCAGCTCGGGGGGCTCGACAGAATTAGGCTACACCTTC. This gives the protein CASSSGGSTELGYTF.

The sample holds many counts of this clonotype. The genes are TRBV4-1 and TRBJ2-1, with D unresolved. The V and J ends lost 2 bases and 3 bases respectively, with 14 bases between them. CDR3 length: 16 residues. Germline values: CDR1 MGHRA, CDR2 YSYEKL. The DNA for the CDR3 is TGCGCCAGCAGCCAAAAGGTCTTTCAGGACTACAATGAGCAGTTCTTC. It encodes CASSQKVFQDYNEQFF.

V and J are TRBV10-3 and TRBJ2-1, with a possible D match to TRBD2 (5 bases). Germline V lookup: CDR1 ENHRY, CDR2 SYGVKD. The germline V and J ends were trimmed by 11 bases and 9 bases, with 14 bases remaining between them. The CDR3 extends over 11 amino acids. DNA for the CDR3: TGTGCCTCCAGCGGTCCCTTTGAGCAGTTCTTC. Translated: CASSGPFEQFF.

The chain has TRBV27 and TRBJ2-3; 7 bases match TRBD1. Germline-derived CDR1 and CDR2 are MNHEY and SMNVEV (reference sequence). The CDR3 is 15 residues long. Trimming took 5 bases from V and 5 from J; bases not matched to a gene: 10. CDR3 sequence: CASSRGTERIDTQYF. CDR3 bases: TGTGCCAGCAGTAGAGGGACAGAAAGAATAGATACGCAGTATTTT.

The V gene is TRBV5-1, the J gene TRBJ2-7; D may correspond to TRBD1 or TRBD2 (5 bases each). The CDR3 has 15 amino acids. In germline, CDR1 is SGHRS, CDR2 YFSETQ. V was shortened by 4 bases and J by 3 bases, with 17 bases between the two germline ends. CDR3 sequence: CASSVGVGVGYEQYF. DNA of the CDR3: TGCGCCAGCAGCGTGGGGGTAGGGGTCGGCTACGAGCAGTACTTC.

The CDR3 DNA is TGTGCCACCAGTGATACGGTACCATCGTACATCAGTGAGCAGTTCTTC. This gives the protein CATSDTVPSYISEQFF. The chain joins TRBV24-1 to TRBJ2-1; no clear D. V lost 3 bases and J lost 9, with 20 bases in between. In germline, CDR1 is KGHDR, CDR2 SFDVKD. The CDR3 is made up of 16 amino acids.

The chain is built from TRBV7-8 and TRBJ2-2; perhaps TRBD2 as D (6 bases). V was cut by 0 bases and J by 3 bases, with 11 bases left in between. Germline-derived CDR1 and CDR2 are SGHVS and FQNEAQ. This CDR3 has 16 amino acids. The CDR3 DNA sequence: TGTGCCAGCAGCTTAGCGCTCGGGGGAGACACCGGGGAGCTGTTTTTT. This translates into CASSLALGGDTGELFF.

In this sample, this clonotype turned up a few times. CDR3 sequence (DNA): TGTGCCACCAGCAGAGATCTTCCAATATGGCCGGGAGGTAGCGAGCAGTACTTC. It yields the protein CATSRDLPIWPGGSEQYF. V gene TRBV15 combines with J gene TRBJ2-7, with 7 bases that match TRBD2. The germline V gene encodes CDR1 LNHNV and CDR2 YYDKDF (reference sequence). The CDR3 spans 18 residues. V lost 0 bases, J lost 6 bases, and 17 bases stayed unmatched.

This clonotype was observed a single time. A read error may explain this, as a much larger clone is one base away. This chain links TRBV4-1 with TRBJ1-1; 11 bases agree with TRBD1. The CDR3 is 16 residues long. Germline V gene data show CDR1 as MGHRA and CDR2 as YSYEKL. The CDR3 sequence is CAGSHPDRGPNTEAFF. The CDR3 DNA sequence: TGCGCCGGCAGCCACCCGGACAGGGGGCCGAACACTGAAGCTTTCTTT.

This clonotype was recorded at least ten times. The chain is built from TRBV13 and TRBJ1-2, with 7 bases fitting TRBD1. V gave up 2 bases and J gave up 0 bases; unmatched junction bases: 3. Per germline, CDR1 PRHDT and CDR2 FYEKMQ (reference sequence). The CDR3 consists of 15 residues. The CDR3 DNA reads TGTGCCAGCAGCTTATTGGGACAGCCTAACTATGGCTACACCTTC. It codes for CASSLLGQPNYGYTF.

CDR3: CATSRASGPYEQYF. CDR3 bases: TGTGCCACCAGCAGAGCTAGCGGTCCCTACGAGCAGTACTTC. The chain couples TRBV15 to TRBJ2-7; 7 bases line up with TRBD2. Unmatched junction bases numbered 2, after V lost 1 base and J lost 2 bases. Germline V lookup: CDR1 LNHNV, CDR2 YYDKDF (reference sequence). The CDR3 spans 14 residues.

This clonotype appeared many times. The V and J genes are TRBV27 and TRBJ1-5; D not resolved. The CDR3 is 13 amino acids. V was clipped by 2 bases and J by 0 bases, with 2 bases between them. Germline CDR1 MNHEY, CDR2 SMNVEV (reference sequence). CDR3 in amino acids: CASSLLSNQPQHF. As DNA, the CDR3 is TGTGCCAGCAGTTTACTTAGCAATCAGCCCCAGCATTTT.

V is TRBV15 and J is TRBJ2-5; 7 bases agree with TRBD1. The CDR3 loop spans 16 amino acids. Germline CDR1 reads LNHNV; CDR2 reads YYDKDF (reference sequence). With V trimmed by 5 bases and J by 3 bases, 12 bases remained unmatched. The DNA for the CDR3 is TGTGCCACCAGCGCAGATACCGGGACAGTAGAAGAGACCCAGTACTTC. This sequence encodes CATSADTGTVEETQYF.

The chain links TRBV2 to TRBJ2-6; TRBD2 is a possible D gene (5 bases). The V end was cut by 6 bases, the J end by 2 bases, with 11 bases between. Germline V CDR1 and CDR2: SNHLY, FYNNEI. CDR3 size: 15 residues. The chain's CDR3 is CASSPRGPGANVLTF. CDR3 coding DNA: TGTGCCAGCAGCCCCCGAGGGCCTGGGGCCAACGTCCTGACTTTC.

V usage is TRBV7-3 and J usage is TRBJ1-1; D not certain. The CDR3 sequence is 16 residues long. From germline, CDR1 is SGHTA and CDR2 FQGTGA. V lost 5 bases, J lost 4 bases, and 20 bases lay in between. The CDR3 protein is CASSIGSVLWATEAFF. The CDR3 DNA reads TGTGCCAGCAGCATCGGGAGTGTATTATGGGCCACTGAAGCTTTCTTT.

This clonotype was counted only a few times. This chain links TRBV5-1 with TRBJ2-2; 8 bases line up with TRBD2. Per the germline V gene, CDR1 is SGHRS and CDR2 is YFSETQ. V trimming: 0 bases; J trimming: 1 base; junction bases outside the gene matches: 8. The CDR3 has 18 amino acids. CDR3 nucleotide sequence: TGCGCCAGCAGCTTGGCTGACCCGGGACTAGAGAACACCGGGGAGCTGTTTTTT. Its translation: CASSLADPGLENTGELFF.

The chain couples TRBV13 to TRBJ2-7; D possibly corresponds to TRBD1 (6 bases). This CDR3 comprises 14 residues. The germline CDR1 and CDR2 sequences are PRHDT and FYEKMQ (reference sequence). Trimming pared 0 bases from V and 3 bases from J, leaving 9 bases between. As DNA, the CDR3 is TGTGCCAGCAGCTTAGGCATGGACAGCTACGAGCAGTACTTC. This sequence encodes CASSLGMDSYEQYF.

This clonotype was seen only a few times. A junction end diverges from the germline sequence, so it may reflect a read error. The chain uses TRBV20-1 and TRBJ2-2, with D possibly TRBD1 on 6 matching bases. The CDR3 runs 13 residues. Looked up from germline, CDR1 is DFQATT and CDR2 is SNEGSKA (reference sequence). Here the CDR3 DNA reads TGCAGTGCTAGTGGACAGTACACTGGGGAGCTGTTTTTT. As protein: CSASGQYTGELFF.

V gene TRBV7-2 combines with J gene TRBJ2-7; maybe TRBD1 (5 bases). Germline V CDR1 and CDR2: SGHTA, FQGNSA. CDR3 length: 13 amino acids. V dropped 5 bases and J dropped 5 bases, with 13 bases sitting between them. The DNA for the CDR3 is TGTGCCAGCAGCCCTGGGGCTTTCGACGAGCAGTACTTC. Its translation: CASSPGAFDEQYF. Looking up the rest from reference TRBV7-2 and TRBJ2-7 gives the full variable domain: GAGVSQSPSNKVTEKGKDVELRCDPISGHTALYWYRQSLGQGLEFLIYFQGNSAPDKSGLPSDRFSAERTGGSVSTLTIQRTQQEDSAVYLCASSPGAFDEQYFGPGTRLTVT.

The chain has TRBV10-3 and TRBJ2-1; no definite D call. Per the germline V gene, CDR1 is ENHRY and CDR2 is SYGVKD. CDR3 length: 11 amino acids. Trimming removed 3 bases from V and 7 bases from J, with 4 bases in between. The CDR3 region has the DNA TGTGCCATCAGTGACGAAAATGAGCAGTTCTTC. Residues: CAISDENEQFF.

This clonotype was seen at least ten times. The CDR3 sequence: CASSLQGNYGYTF. The CDR3 DNA reads as TGTGCCAGCAGTCTACAGGGGAACTATGGCTACACCTTC. The chain carries TRBV12-3 or TRBV12-4 and TRBJ1-2, with 7 bases fitting TRBD1. This CDR3 is 13 amino acids long. Trimming cost V 5 bases and J 2 bases; bases outside gene matches: 2.

The J gene is TRBJ2-2, the V gene TRBV7-9, with TRBD1 matching over 9 bases. The germline V gene encodes CDR1 SEHNR and CDR2 FQNEAQ (reference sequence). This CDR3 comprises 14 residues. V dropped 5 bases and J dropped 5; count of bases not matched to a gene: 3. The CDR3: CASSRGQGTGELFF. Here the CDR3 DNA reads TGTGCCAGCAGCCGGGGACAGGGTACCGGGGAGCTGTTTTTT.